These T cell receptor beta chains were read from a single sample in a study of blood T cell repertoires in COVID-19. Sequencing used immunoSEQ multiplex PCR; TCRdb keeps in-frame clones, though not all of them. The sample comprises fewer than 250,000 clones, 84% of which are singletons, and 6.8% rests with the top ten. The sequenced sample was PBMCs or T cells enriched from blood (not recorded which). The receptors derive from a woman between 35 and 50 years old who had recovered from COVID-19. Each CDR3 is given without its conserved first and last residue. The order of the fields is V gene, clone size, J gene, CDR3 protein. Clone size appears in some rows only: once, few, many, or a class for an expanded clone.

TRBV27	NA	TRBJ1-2	ASSLSQGHYGYT
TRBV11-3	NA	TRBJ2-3	ASSLGGSGPTDTQY
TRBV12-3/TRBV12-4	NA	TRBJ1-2	ASSGQGSGYT
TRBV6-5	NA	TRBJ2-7	ASRPLALGGNEQY
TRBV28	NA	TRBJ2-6	ASSFTGSGANVLT
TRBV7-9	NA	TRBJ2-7	ASSSDRGQLEQY
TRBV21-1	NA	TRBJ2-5	ASSKLPGGETQY
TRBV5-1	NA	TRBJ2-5	ASSLGDRVGQETQY
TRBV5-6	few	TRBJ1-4	ASSSFGGISEKLF
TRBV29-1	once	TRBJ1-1	SVRDFENTEAF
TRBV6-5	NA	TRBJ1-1	ASSIPGLANTEAF
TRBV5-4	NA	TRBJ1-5	ASSSGAVEREQPQH
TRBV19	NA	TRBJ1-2	ASSIGGQGSFGYT
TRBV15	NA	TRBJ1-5	ATSTPDRTGNQPQH
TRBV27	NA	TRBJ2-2	ASSFWEGERVLF
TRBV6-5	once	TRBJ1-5	ATRQGSNQPQH
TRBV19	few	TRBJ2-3	ASGTGAADTQY
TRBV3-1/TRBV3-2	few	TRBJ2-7	ASSPAVGLADYEQY
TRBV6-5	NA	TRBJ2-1	ASKDGRGVNEQF
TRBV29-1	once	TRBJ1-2	SESRGPGYGYT
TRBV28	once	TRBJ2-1	ASEGLAGVWEQF
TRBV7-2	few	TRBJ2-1	ASSLMSGSGNEQF
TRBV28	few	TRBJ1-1	ASRAGGQGSMNTEAF
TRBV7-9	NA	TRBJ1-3	ASSLQGTGNTIY
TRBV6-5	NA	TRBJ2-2	AVPPVTGELF
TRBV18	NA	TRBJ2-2	ASSPLAANTGELF
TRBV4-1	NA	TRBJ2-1	ASSQVPSGILYNEQF
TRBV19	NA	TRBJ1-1	AIRTGNTEAF
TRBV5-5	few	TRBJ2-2	ASSRDGQTNTGELF
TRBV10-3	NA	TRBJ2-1	AIREGGPYNEQF
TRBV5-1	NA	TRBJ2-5	ASAIGTSGRVETQY
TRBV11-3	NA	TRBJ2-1	ASSRGGLAGGPNNEQF
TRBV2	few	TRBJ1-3	ASSAFETVLSGNTIY
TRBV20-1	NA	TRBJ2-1	SASGTSGMGSNEQF
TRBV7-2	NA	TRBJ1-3	ASSLAGSGNTIY
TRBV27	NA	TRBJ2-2	ASSWGRGAFGELF